The sequence of this T cell receptor beta chain was determined in a study of tumor-infiltrating lymphocytes in primary liver carcinoma (dated by TCRdb to 2016 to 2017). With respect to the entire study: Between late 2015 and early 2016, roughly 5 patients in China with histopathologically diagnosed primary liver carcinoma had their tumors surgically resected. The five patients had tumors staged T1-T3 N0M0, with maximum diameters ranging from about 4.2 to 11 cm. Of the five patients, three men and two women aged 30 to 69 years, four had hepatocellular carcinoma and one had combined HCC and intrahepatic cholangiocarcinoma. Roughly 3.65 to 8 million productive TCRbeta reads were obtained per sample, and no significant difference in read depth was found between tissue types. For each liver tumor, the study sampled five regions along with adjacent normal tissue and blood, and applied TCRbeta repertoire sequencing, expression microarrays and whole-exome sequencing. High reproducibility was observed for the technical replicate repertoires, with mean shared-clone rates approximately 0.9 and correlation coefficients above 0.95. A total of around 35 specimens from 5 patients went through TCRbeta repertoire sequencing, namely 25 tumor regions, 5 adjacent noncancerous liver tissues and 5 peripheral blood samples.

Blood RNA was extracted from unsorted whole blood with TRIzol reagent; germline DNA came from the DNeasy Blood & Tissue kit. At the time of sampling, the patients had chronic HBV infection and had not received any treatment. Before surgery, roughly 3.7 milliliters of peripheral blood were collected into K2EDTA tubes. This clonotype was seen ten or more times. Its antigen remains undetermined. Base-call qualities are not available, and no considerably larger clone is one nucleotide away. Starting from about 500 ng total RNA, TCRbeta-specific cDNA was produced by reverse transcription with a constant-region primer and ProtoScript II reverse transcriptase. Three nested multiplex PCR rounds, following a slightly modified ARM-PCR procedure, were used to build the TCRbeta libraries. Each of the first two PCR rounds ran for around 11 cycles and used multiplex TRBV1-TRBV30 forward primers together with a Cbeta reverse primer. Sample barcodes and Illumina adapters were added in a final 25-cycle PCR using Deep VentR polymerase. Before sequencing, amplicons of 200-500 bp were gel-purified using a QIAquick gel extraction kit. An Illumina HiSeq 2500 was used to sequence the TCRbeta amplicons, generating 250-bp paired-end reads. The source study handled its data this way. Quality trimming of reads was performed with Trimmomatic v0.33, and paired reads were merged with FLASH v1.2.11 so that full CDR3 sequences could be recovered. V, D and J germline segments were assigned to the rearranged TCRbeta sequences by MiGEC v1.2.1b. Clonotype statistics and Shannon-Wiener diversity indices were computed with VDJtools v1.0.0. To cut down on sampling bias, every analysis after diversity analysis relied on just the 250 most abundant clonotypes from each sample. TCRdb applied fastp at Q25 and MiXCR to the public reads, then kept only in-frame beta chains. A single entry per CDR3 protein holds the most common genes and DNA from its merged rows. These V and J calls are TCRdb output, not the study's own analysis. This sample has about 310,000 distinct CDR3 sequences in its table, and 58% of those were observed once. Over 15% of the sample is taken by the ten largest.

What the authors observed across the whole study: Because sequencing covered only the TCR beta chain and unpaired alpha chains were not captured, true repertoire diversity is likely underestimated. Repertoire overlap was higher between tumor regions (mean around 35%) than tumor-adjacent (approximately 17%) or tumor-blood (about 15%) pairs, consistent with antigen-driven expansion. Compared with blood, tumors had a significantly larger share of the repertoire taken up by the top 250 clones (p = 0.039). Only a few patients were included in the study, and the authors note that the findings should be validated in a larger study. Comparison of CD4+ and CD8+ T cell repertoires was precluded by the use of bulk unsorted samples.

CDR1 is given as LGHNA and CDR2 as YSLEER, both from the germline V gene. V drops 0 bases and J drops 5 bases, leaving 7 bases in between. The CDR3 covers 13 residues, taking in both the cysteine and the phenylalanine. Here the CDR3 DNA is all that survives: 39 bases in frame from base 1. The source is a woman aged 25 to 39 with primary liver carcinoma and hepatitis B virus infection. The sequencing input was peripheral blood. The chain is made from TRBV4-3 and TRBJ1-2; the D gene identity is not certain. The DNA reads as follows: TGCGCCAGCAGCCAAGATCATGTTTATGGCTACACCTTC. It translates as CASSQDHVYGYTF.